What follows is one T cell receptor beta chain and its context. Its antigen is not known. This specimen belongs to a study of STAT5B mutations in CD4+ large granular lymphocyte leukemia. General study results and limits: The CD4+ versus CD8+ T-LGLL clonality difference may reflect limited sample size.

TCRdb's table, derived via immunoSEQ multiplex PCR, lists solely in-frame clones and lacks some. The sample yields roughly 48,000 clones, roughly three quarters seen once. The CDR3 is 12 amino acids. Germline-derived CDR1 and CDR2 are SGHRS and YFSETQ. V trimming: 4 bases; J trimming: 15 bases; junction bases outside the gene matches: 9. The sequence derives from a human donor in good health. Material for sequencing was CD4+ T cells from blood buffy coats. V is TRBV5-1 and J is TRBJ2-1; 8 positions agree with TRBD1. CDR3 residues: CASSVQGDGAFF. The CDR3 bases are TGCGCCAGCAGCGTACAGGGGGACGGCGCGTTCTTC.